This entry lists 18 T cell receptor beta chains sequenced from one sample in a study of blood T cell repertoires in COVID-19. Clones were sequenced by immunoSEQ multiplex PCR, and TCRdb holds only the in-frame ones, with some missing. The table includes 160,000 or so clones, less than 90% detected once. The source material was peripheral blood. The source of these receptors is a woman in her 70s with acute or convalescent COVID-19.

This chain uses TRBV15 with TRBJ1-6, with 7 bases identical to TRBD1. Per germline, CDR1 LNHNV and CDR2 YYDKDF (reference sequence). V lost 0 bases to trimming and J lost 8 bases; unmatched junction nucleotides: 13. This CDR3 spans 18 amino acids. The CDR3 region has the DNA TGTGCCACCAGCAGAGATCTCTGGTCAGGGGGGAGCTATTCACCCCTCCACTTT. Protein sequence: CATSRDLWSGGSYSPLHF. Filled out from reference TRBV15 and TRBJ1-6, the complete variable domain reads DAMVIQNPRYQVTQFGKPVTLSCSQTLNHNVMYWYQQKSSQAPKLLFHYYDKDFNNEADTPDNFQSRRPNTSFCFLDIRSPGLGDTAMYLCATSRDLWSGGSYSPLHFGNGTRLTVT.

This clone was seen a few times. This chain joins TRBV19 and TRBJ1-2; 9 nucleotides agree with TRBD1. This CDR3 spans 12 amino acids. Germline V lookup: CDR1 LNHDA, CDR2 SQIVND (reference sequence). Trimming at V came to 7 bases and at J to 7 bases, leaving 4 bases not matched to a gene. The DNA for the CDR3 is TGTGCCAGTACGGACAGGGGAGGTGGCTACACCTTC. Residues: CASTDRGGGYTF.

CDR3 in amino acids: CASSGWVQGTYGYTF. CDR3 coding DNA: TGTGCCAGCAGCGGGTGGGTACAGGGGACCTATGGCTACACCTTC. This chain connects TRBV9 to TRBJ1-2; 7 bases are shared with TRBD1. Germline V gene data show CDR1 as SGDLS and CDR2 as YYNGEE. The CDR3 has 15 residues. V trimming: 3 bases; J trimming: 4 bases; junction bases outside the gene matches: 9.

CDR3 coding DNA: TGTGCCAGCAGTAAACCACAGGGGGTTTATGAAAAACTGTTTTTT. Encoded protein: CASSKPQGVYEKLFF. This rearrangement joins TRBV28 to TRBJ1-4, with 8 bases fitting TRBD1. The V and J ends lost 5 bases and 6 bases, in that order; junction bases with no gene match: 8. This CDR3 spans 15 amino acids. Per the germline V gene, CDR1 is MDHEN and CDR2 is SYDVKM.

The chain links TRBV9 to TRBJ2-4; 9 bases are a match to TRBD2. V lost 4 bases and J lost 0; bases outside the gene matches: 5. The V gene's germline CDR1 is SGDLS and CDR2 YYNGEE. This CDR3 is 16 amino acids long. This CDR3 is CASSKTSGPAKNIQYF. The CDR3 bases are TGTGCCAGCAGCAAGACTAGCGGACCAGCCAAAAACATTCAGTACTTC.

V gene TRBV5-5 combines with J gene TRBJ2-3; 12 nucleotides line up with TRBD1. Germline lookup yields CDR1 SGHKS and CDR2 YYEKEE (reference sequence). CDR3 length: 15 amino acids. V was clipped by 4 bases and J by 6 bases; unmatched bases: 6. CDR3: CASSAPGQGADTQYF. CDR3 in DNA: TGTGCCAGCAGCGCCCCGGGACAGGGGGCCGATACGCAGTATTTT.

This sequence joins TRBV5-6 and TRBJ2-7; 7 nucleotides align to TRBD1. V shed 0 bases and J 2 bases; nucleotides not matched to a gene: 5. CDR3 length: 15 amino acids. Germline V gene sequence: CDR1 SGHDT, CDR2 YYEEEE. The CDR3 spells CASSLADRAPYEQYF. CDR3 nucleotides: TGTGCCAGCAGCTTGGCCGACAGGGCCCCCTACGAGCAGTACTTC.

J is TRBJ1-3 and V is TRBV6-6, with D possibly matching TRBD1 (5 bases). Germline CDR1 is MNHNY and CDR2 is SVGAGI (reference sequence). This CDR3 comprises 15 residues. Trimming left V 2 bases short and J 7 bases short, with 15 bases between. The CDR3 sequence is CASSYGTREANTIYF. CDR3 sequence (DNA): TGTGCCAGCAGTTACGGTACCAGGGAGGCGAACACCATATATTTT.

This clone showed up just once. The V call is TRBV28, the J call TRBJ2-7; TRBD2 is a possible D gene (7 bases). The CDR3 is made up of 15 amino acids. The ends were cut back, 8 bases at V and 2 bases at J, with 19 bases in the middle. CDR1 MDHEN and CDR2 SYDVKM come from the germline V gene. The CDR3 sequence: CASRGGGGPPYEQYV. Here the CDR3 DNA reads TGTGCCAGCCGCGGCGGCGGGGGCCCTCCCTACGAGCAGTACGTC.

The table lists this clone with a few counts. The chain joins TRBV5-4 to TRBJ1-1; D is unclear. Germline V CDR1 and CDR2: SGHNT, YYREEE (reference sequence). V was shortened by 4 bases and J by 8 bases, with 18 bases between the two germline ends. The CDR3 has 14 amino acids. The CDR3 DNA reads TGTGCCAGCAGCCGAGGTTGGCGAGACCTAGAAGCTTTCTTT. Translation: CASSRGWRDLEAFF.

This clone was seen just once. The rearrangement joins TRBV5-4 to TRBJ1-2; possibly TRBD1 for D (5 bases). The CDR3 consists of 13 residues. CDR1 and CDR2 from the germline V gene are SGHNT and YYREEE (reference sequence). V gave up 2 bases and J gave up 8 bases, with 13 bases separating them. This chain's CDR3 is CASSFFGGKGYTF. CDR3 DNA: TGTGCCAGCAGCTTCTTCGGGGGGAAGGGCTACACCTTC.

V usage is TRBV11-2 and J usage is TRBJ2-3; 10 positions agree with TRBD2. The junction had 1 base not matched to a gene; V was cut back by 1 base and J by 3 bases. From germline, CDR1 is SGHAT and CDR2 FQNNGV. There are 15 residues in the CDR3. CDR3 nucleotide sequence: TGTGCCAGCAGCTTAGGAGCGGGGGGGACAGATACGCAGTATTTT. It codes for CASSLGAGGTDTQYF.

The chain is built from TRBV5-5 and TRBJ1-2, with 7 nucleotides matching TRBD1. The CDR3 runs to 14 residues. V lost 0 bases, J lost 2 bases, and 1 base stayed unmatched. Germline CDR1 and CDR2: SGHKS and YYEKEE (reference sequence). The CDR3, as DNA: TGTGCCAGCAGCTTGGAACAGGGGAACTATGGCTACACCTTC. It translates to CASSLEQGNYGYTF.

The CDR3 DNA reads TGTGCCAGCAGCTTGGCCCCAGGGGGCGGTTATGGCTACACCTTC. It codes for CASSLAPGGGYGYTF. The chain employs TRBV11-2 and TRBJ1-2; 8 nucleotides line up with TRBD1. The V gene end was trimmed by 3 bases and the J gene end by 5 bases; junction bases not matched to a gene: 8. Germline V lookup: CDR1 SGHAT, CDR2 FQNNGV. The CDR3 length is 15 residues.

The sample holds a few counts of this clone. Distinct nucleotide sequences in the sample also encode this CDR3. The J gene is TRBJ2-3, the V gene TRBV7-9, with D perhaps matching TRBD1 (5 bases). V gave up 2 bases and J gave up 0 bases, with 9 bases separating them. The CDR3 contains 15 residues. From germline, CDR1 is SEHNR and CDR2 FQNEAQ (reference sequence). The CDR3 loop reads CASSLRTPSTDTQYF. CDR3 DNA: TGTGCCAGCAGCTTAAGGACACCGAGCACAGATACGCAGTATTTT. Combining the CDR3 with reference TRBV7-9 and TRBJ2-3 gives the whole variable domain DTGVSQNPRHKITKRGQNVTFRCDPISEHNRLYWYRQTLGQGPEFLTYFQNEAQLEKSRLLSDRFSAERPKGSFSTLEIQRTEQGDSAMYLCASSLRTPSTDTQYFGPGTRLTVL.

The chain couples TRBV2 to TRBJ2-5, with D perhaps TRBD1 (6 bases). The CDR3 loop spans 14 amino acids. Trimming took off 6 bases at V and 3 bases at J, with 14 bases between the two ends. The germline V gene has CDR1 SNHLY and CDR2 FYNNEI. The CDR3 DNA follows: TGTGCCAGCAGAGATTCCCAGGGGAAAGAGACCCAGTACTTC. Translating gives CASRDSQGKETQYF.

The chain uses TRBV19 and TRBJ2-3; weak D call: TRBD1 (5 bases). CDR1 and CDR2 from the germline V gene are LNHDA and SQIVND (reference sequence). V was clipped by 4 bases and J by 3 bases, with 11 bases between them. CDR3 length: 14 amino acids. The CDR3 coding sequence is TGTGCCAGTAGTAGGGGTAGGGGAACAGATACGCAGTATTTT. It specifies CASSRGRGTDTQYF.

The chain recombines TRBV5-1 with TRBJ1-2, with D uncertain. Germline V gene sequence: CDR1 SGHRS, CDR2 YFSETQ. The CDR3 contains 15 residues. Trimming shortened V by 2 bases and J by 7 bases, and 18 bases separated the two germline ends. The CDR3 loop is CASSLGSEGIGGYTF. CDR3 nucleotides: TGCGCCAGCAGCTTAGGGTCGGAGGGAATCGGTGGCTACACCTTC.